The rows below give T cell receptor beta chains drawn from one sample of a study of shared clonotypes between healthy human individuals. Assay: immunoSEQ multiplex PCR; the TCRdb copy retains only in-frame clones and omits some. The sample yields more than 1 million clones, 78% seen once. The specimen was memory CD4+ T cells from PBMCs. The receptors were sampled from a man between 18 and 35 years old in good health. Some clones in this sample may be carry-over from other donors' samples. CDR3s include the opening cysteine and the closing phenylalanine or tryptophan. The order of the fields is V gene, clone size, J gene, CDR3 length, D gene, CDR3 DNA, CDR3 protein. The D gene is left open where the match is weak. Clone size is not always given. Where it is, it says once, few, many or a class for expanded clones.

TRBV9	NA	TRBJ2-5	15	NA	TGTGCCAGCAGCGTAGAGGGAGGAGGGGCTGGGACCCAGTACTTC	CASSVEGGGAGTQYF
TRBV5-6	NA	TRBJ2-6	17	NA	TGTGCCAGCAGTTGGGCGGGATCCTTCACTTCGGCCAACGTCCTGACTTTC	CASSWAGSFTSANVLTF
TRBV5-6	NA	TRBJ2-7	13	TRBD2	TGTGCCAGCAGCGGGCGCCTAGCGGGAGTACAGTACTTC	CASSGRLAGVQYF
TRBV5-1	NA	TRBJ1-2	13	NA	TGCGCCAGCAGCCCCGACCGAAACTATGGCTACACCTTC	CASSPDRNYGYTF
TRBV2	few	TRBJ1-3	15	NA	TGTGCCAGCAGTGAAGCGCGGGTCACTGGAAACACCATATATTTT	CASSEARVTGNTIYF
TRBV5-1	once	TRBJ1-1	15	NA	TGCGCCAGCAGCTTGGGCACCCTACCGAACACTGAAGCTTTCTTT	CASSLGTLPNTEAFF
TRBV23-1	NA	TRBJ2-4	12	TRBD1	TGCGCCAGCAGGCCCACAGGGGGCTTTCGCTACTTC	CASRPTGGFRYF
TRBV4-2	NA	TRBJ1-1	12	NA	TGTGCCAGCAGCCAACCGAACACTGAAGCTTTCTTT	CASSQPNTEAFF
TRBV30	NA	TRBJ2-7	13	NA	TGTGCCTGGAGTGGGGTAGGGGCTGGGGAGCAGTACTTC	CAWSGVGAGEQYF
TRBV7-8	NA	TRBJ2-2	16	NA	TGTGCCAGCAGCTTAAGACCGACAGCGAACACCGGGGAGCTGTTTTTT	CASSLRPTANTGELFF
TRBV6-1	NA	TRBJ1-1	12	NA	TGTGCCAGCAGTTTTCAGAACACTGAAGCTTTCTTT	CASSFQNTEAFF
TRBV4-1	NA	TRBJ2-3	16	TRBD2	TGCGCCAGCAGCCGGGATGGGAGCGGGAGGGTTAATACGCAGTATTTT	CASSRDGSGRVNTQYF
TRBV28	NA	TRBJ2-1	19	TRBD2	TGTGCCAGCAGTTCCAAGGGCTGGACTAGCGGAGGGGGCTACAATGAGCAGTTCTTC	CASSSKGWTSGGGYNEQFF
TRBV7-2	NA	TRBJ2-7	14	TRBD1	TGTGCCAGCAGCTTAGGACAGGGAGCCTACGAGCAGTACTTC	CASSLGQGAYEQYF
TRBV27	NA	TRBJ1-4	14	NA	TGTGCCAGCAGTTTCTCTCAGGGTGTTGAAAAACTGTTTTTT	CASSFSQGVEKLFF
TRBV28	NA	TRBJ1-4	15	TRBD1	TGTGCCAGCAGTCCGTCAGGGGGCTCGGGTGAAAAACTGTTTTTT	CASSPSGGSGEKLFF
TRBV6-1	NA	TRBJ1-3	16	NA	TGTGCCAGCAGTGAAGAGAAGCGGGGCTCTGGAAACACCATATATTTT	CASSEEKRGSGNTIYF
TRBV6-5	NA	TRBJ2-3	16	TRBD2	TGTGCCAGCAGTTACTCGATGGGAGCGGGAGGGCCCACACAGTATTTT	CASSYSMGAGGPTQYF
TRBV2	NA	TRBJ1-1	15	TRBD1	TGTGCCAGCCGACTTCAGGGGGCCTCGAACACTGAAGCTTTCTTT	CASRLQGASNTEAFF
TRBV6-1	NA	TRBJ2-3	14	NA	TGTGCCAGCGCTACGGGGCCCAGCACAGATACGCAGTATTTT	CASATGPSTDTQYF
TRBV6-6	NA	TRBJ2-7	16	NA	TGTGCCAGCATAGCCGGTAGAAGCGGCGAAACCTACGAGCAGTACTTC	CASIAGRSGETYEQYF
TRBV10-3	NA	TRBJ1-4	15	TRBD1	TGTGCCATCAGTGATCCCGGGACAGCATCGGCAAAACTGTTTTTT	CAISDPGTASAKLFF
TRBV5-6	NA	TRBJ2-2	17	NA	TGTGCCAGCAGCACCCAAGCCCAAGCGGAGTACACCGGGGAGCTGTTTTTT	CASSTQAQAEYTGELFF
TRBV7-2	NA	TRBJ2-7	15	NA	TGTGCCAGCAGCTTAGCCTACAGGGGGGGGTACGAGCAGTACTTC	CASSLAYRGGYEQYF
TRBV7-2	NA	TRBJ2-3	16	TRBD2	TGTGCCAGCCAGAGTGCTAGCGGGAGGTACACAGATACGCAGTATTTT	CASQSASGRYTDTQYF
TRBV5-1	NA	TRBJ2-2	13	NA	TGCGCCAGCAGGGGGCTGAACACCGGGGAGCTGTTTTTT	CASRGLNTGELFF
TRBV27	NA	TRBJ2-5	16	TRBD2	TGTGCCAGCAGTTTGTACCAAGCGGGAGGGCCGGAGACCCAGTACTTC	CASSLYQAGGPETQYF
TRBV5-1	NA	TRBJ2-7	15	TRBD1	TGCGCCAGCAGCCCGACGACAGGGGCGGGCTACGAGCAGTACTTC	CASSPTTGAGYEQYF
TRBV29-1	NA	TRBJ1-2	12	TRBD1	TGCAGCGTCCGACAGGGAACACCTGGCTACACCTTC	CSVRQGTPGYTF
TRBV10-3	NA	TRBJ1-1	16	TRBD1	TGTGCCATCAGACCAACGACCGACAGGGGGAACACTGAAGCTTTCTTT	CAIRPTTDRGNTEAFF
TRBV5-1	once	TRBJ2-5	16	TRBD1	TGCGCCAGCAGCTTGGTTGGGGGACAGGAACAAGAGACCCAGTACTTC	CASSLVGGQEQETQYF
TRBV4-1	NA	TRBJ1-5	15	NA	TGCGCCAGCAGCAGAACGACAGGAATAGGTCAGCCCCAGCATTTT	CASSRTTGIGQPQHF
TRBV18	NA	TRBJ1-1	13	NA	TGTGCCAGCTCGCCTAATGGGAACACTGAAGCTTTCTTT	CASSPNGNTEAFF
TRBV7-9	NA	TRBJ1-2	12	NA	TGTGCCAGCAGCTATAATGGCTATGGCTACACCTTC	CASSYNGYGYTF
TRBV11-3	NA	TRBJ2-3	16	TRBD1	TGTGCCAGCAGCTTAACGACAGGGGGTAGCCCAGATACGCAGTATTTT	CASSLTTGGSPDTQYF
TRBV23-1	NA	TRBJ1-5	17	NA	TGCGCCAGCAGTCACCGACAGGACTATATTGGCAATCAGCCCCAGCATTTT	CASSHRQDYIGNQPQHF
TRBV30	NA	TRBJ1-5	15	TRBD1	TGTGCCTGGACTTTCAGGGGGGATAGCAATCAGCCCCAGCATTTT	CAWTFRGDSNQPQHF
TRBV6-1	NA	TRBJ1-5	14	NA	TGTGCCAGCAGTGAAAGGGCGCCCCCGACGCCCCAGCATTTT	CASSERAPPTPQHF
TRBV5-4	many	TRBJ1-2	13	NA	TGTGCCAGCAGCTTGGAACAGTACTATGGCTACACCTTC	CASSLEQYYGYTF
TRBV6-1	NA	TRBJ2-7	15	NA	TGTGCCAGCAGTGAGGTTTTTGACTACTTATACGAGCAGTACTTC	CASSEVFDYLYEQYF
TRBV5-8	NA	TRBJ2-7	16	NA	TGTGCCAGCAGCTTTGGGGCAGGGTCAGGAGGTGACGAGCAGTACTTC	CASSFGAGSGGDEQYF
TRBV15	NA	TRBJ2-3	14	NA	TGTGCCACCAGCAGAGATCGTCTGCCTGATACGCAGTATTTT	CATSRDRLPDTQYF
TRBV10-3	NA	TRBJ2-7	14	TRBD2	TGTGCCATCAGTGGGGTAGCGGGCCGCTACGAGCAGTACTTC	CAISGVAGRYEQYF
TRBV30	NA	TRBJ1-4	12	NA	TGTGCCTGGAAGGACATGGGAGAAAAACTGTTTTTT	CAWKDMGEKLFF
TRBV18	NA	TRBJ1-4	16	NA	TGTGCCAGCTCACCTAACCTCGGAGCAACGACCGAAAAACTGTTTTTT	CASSPNLGATTEKLFF
TRBV7-2	NA	TRBJ1-3	16	TRBD1	TGTGCCAGCAGCTTAATAGTACAGGGGGCGAGAAACACCATATATTTT	CASSLIVQGARNTIYF
TRBV5-1	NA	TRBJ2-5	15	TRBD2	TGCGCCAGCAGCATTGGACTAGCGGGACAAGAGACCCAGTACTTC	CASSIGLAGQETQYF
TRBV5-6	NA	TRBJ2-3	18	TRBD2	TGTGCCAGCAGCCCGGCTACTAGCGGGAGGGCCGGGGCAGATACGCAGTATTTT	CASSPATSGRAGADTQYF
TRBV18	NA	TRBJ1-5	13	NA	TGTGCCAGCACAAAGGGGCTGGATCAGCCCCAGCATTTT	CASTKGLDQPQHF
TRBV6-5	NA	TRBJ1-2	11	TRBD1	TGTGCCAGCAGATGGGACAGAGGCTACACCTTC	CASRWDRGYTF
TRBV28	NA	TRBJ2-7	15	NA	TGTGCCAGCAGCCCCCGGACAGCAAGATCCTACGAGCAGTACTTC	CASSPRTARSYEQYF
TRBV11-2	few	TRBJ2-3	13	NA	TGTGCCAGCAGCTTAGCATCGTTGGATACGCAGTATTTT	CASSLASLDTQYF
TRBV6-5	NA	TRBJ1-2	14	NA	TGTGCCAGCAGTTACTCGGATGGATCGGGAGGCTACACCTTC	CASSYSDGSGGYTF
TRBV7-9	NA	TRBJ2-1	16	NA	TGTGCCAGCAGCTACACACAGGGCGGTGGAGACAATGAGCAGTTCTTC	CASSYTQGGGDNEQFF
TRBV18	NA	TRBJ1-5	14	NA	TGTGCCAGCTCACCCGATCAGACAATCCAGCCCCAGCATTTT	CASSPDQTIQPQHF
TRBV4-1	NA	TRBJ2-2	15	TRBD1	TGCGCCAGCAGCTATTTGGGACAGGGAGCCGGGGAGCTGTTTTTT	CASSYLGQGAGELFF
TRBV18	NA	TRBJ1-3	15	NA	TGTGCCAGCTCATCTGCGGGGAGCTCTGGAAACACCATATATTTT	CASSSAGSSGNTIYF
TRBV28	NA	TRBJ1-6	15	NA	TGTGCCAGCAGACCGCAGGGCACCTATAATTCACCCCTCCACTTT	CASRPQGTYNSPLHF